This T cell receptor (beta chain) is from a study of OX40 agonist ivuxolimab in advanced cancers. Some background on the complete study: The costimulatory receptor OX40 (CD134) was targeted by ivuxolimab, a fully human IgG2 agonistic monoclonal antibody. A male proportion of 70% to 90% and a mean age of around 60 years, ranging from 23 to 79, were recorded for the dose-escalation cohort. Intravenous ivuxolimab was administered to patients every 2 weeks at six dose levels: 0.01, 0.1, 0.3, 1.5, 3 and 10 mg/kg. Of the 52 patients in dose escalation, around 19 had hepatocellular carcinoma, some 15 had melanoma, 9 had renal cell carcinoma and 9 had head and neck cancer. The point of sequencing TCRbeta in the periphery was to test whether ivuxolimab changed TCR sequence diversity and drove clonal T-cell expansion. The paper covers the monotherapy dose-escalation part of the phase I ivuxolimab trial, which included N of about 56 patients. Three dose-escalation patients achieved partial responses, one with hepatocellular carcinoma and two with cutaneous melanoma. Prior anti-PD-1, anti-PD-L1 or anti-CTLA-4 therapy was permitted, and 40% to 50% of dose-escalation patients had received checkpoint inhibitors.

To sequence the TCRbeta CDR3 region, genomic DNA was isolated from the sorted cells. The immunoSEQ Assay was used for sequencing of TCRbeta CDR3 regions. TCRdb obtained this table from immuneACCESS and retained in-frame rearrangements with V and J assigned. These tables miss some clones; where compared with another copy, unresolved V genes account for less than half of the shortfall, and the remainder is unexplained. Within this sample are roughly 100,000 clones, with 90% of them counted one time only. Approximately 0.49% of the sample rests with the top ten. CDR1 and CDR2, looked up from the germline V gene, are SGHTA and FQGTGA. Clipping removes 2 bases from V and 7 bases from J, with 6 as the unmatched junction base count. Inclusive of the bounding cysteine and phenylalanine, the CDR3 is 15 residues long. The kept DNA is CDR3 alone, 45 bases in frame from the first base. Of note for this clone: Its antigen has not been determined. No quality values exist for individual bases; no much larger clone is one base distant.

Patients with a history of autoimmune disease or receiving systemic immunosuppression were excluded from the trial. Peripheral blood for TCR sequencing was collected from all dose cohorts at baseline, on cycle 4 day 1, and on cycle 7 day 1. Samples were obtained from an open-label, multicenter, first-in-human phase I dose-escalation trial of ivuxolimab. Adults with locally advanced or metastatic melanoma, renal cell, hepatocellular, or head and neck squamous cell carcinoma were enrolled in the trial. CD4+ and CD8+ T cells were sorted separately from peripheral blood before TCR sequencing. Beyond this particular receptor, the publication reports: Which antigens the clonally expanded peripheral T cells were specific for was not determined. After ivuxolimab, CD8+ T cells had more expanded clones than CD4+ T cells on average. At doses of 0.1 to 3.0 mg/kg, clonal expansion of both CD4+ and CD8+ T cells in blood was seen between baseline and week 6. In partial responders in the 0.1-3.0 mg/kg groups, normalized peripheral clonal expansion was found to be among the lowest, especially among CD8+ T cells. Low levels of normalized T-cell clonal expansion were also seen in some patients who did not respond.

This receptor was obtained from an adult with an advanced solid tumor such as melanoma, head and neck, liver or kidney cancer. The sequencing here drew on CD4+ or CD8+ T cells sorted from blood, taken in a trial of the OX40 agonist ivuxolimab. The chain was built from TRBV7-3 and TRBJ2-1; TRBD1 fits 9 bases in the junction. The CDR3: CASSLLGGQGNEQFF. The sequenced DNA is TGTGCCAGCAGCTTACTCGGGGGACAGGGAAATGAGCAGTTCTTC.